This TCR beta chain was observed in a study of T-cell reconstitution after alpha-beta-depleted transplantation in children. The CDR3 covers 13 residues. Unmatched junction bases numbered 4, after V lost 8 bases and J lost 4 bases. Unique molecular identifiers were incorporated into the prepared TCRbeta library. TCRdb fed the PCR reads into MiXCR, producing one record per CDR3 protein. The sample records some 530,000 distinct CDR3 sequences, under 15% being singletons. This clonotype was recorded many times. This sequence originates from a human donor who donated a stem cell graft to a child with combined immunodeficiency. The rearrangement joins TRBV12-3 or TRBV12-4 to TRBJ2-2, with TRBD2 identical over 7 bases. The starting material was PBMCs from the stem cell graft donor, obtained from the stem cell graft. CDR3 amino acids: CASGSGVTGELFF. The CDR3 bases are TGTGCCAGCGGGAGCGGGGTCACCGGGGAGCTGTTTTTT.